The T cell receptor beta chain described here comes from a study of breast tumors, draining lymph nodes, adjacent tissues. Findings and limits, study-wide: Tumor and nontumor repertoires were significantly more similar in luminal-like than in basal-like breast cancer. Findings are consistent with lymph node origin and intratumoral expansion of most tumor T cells. Compared with lymph nodes, tumors were less diverse; compared with nontumor tissue, more. The lymph node origin of tumor T cells was framed as consistent with a hypothesis, not demonstrated.

Axillary draining lymph nodes of breast cancer patients supplied the node samples. V lost 5 bases and J lost 4; bases outside the gene matches: 15. CDR3 length: 17 amino acids. Germline-derived CDR1 and CDR2 are SGHAT and FQNNGV. To note about this clonotype: Its specificity is not known.

TCRdb re-called the multiplex PCR reads with MiXCR, one entry per CDR3 protein. The profile covers 250,000 or so distinct CDR3 sequences, with more than 30% appearing a single time and roughly 1.2% taken by the ten largest. The origin of this receptor is a female donor with breast cancer. Some clones in this sample may be carry-over from other donors' samples. The J gene is TRBJ2-7, the V gene TRBV11-2, with 9 bases identical to TRBD2. Sequencing used axillary lymph node tissue. CDR3 loop: CASSRRLAATGRYEQYF. CDR3 DNA: TGTGCCAGCAGCCGGAGACTAGCGGCCACGGGGAGGTACGAGCAGTACTTC. The whole variable domain, remainder taken from reference TRBV11-2 and TRBJ2-7, is EAGVAQSPRYKIIEKRQSVAFWCNPISGHATLYWYQQILGQGPKLLIQFQNNGVVDDSQLPKDRFSAERLKGVDSTLKIQPAKLEDSAVYLCASSRRLAATGRYEQYFGPGTRLTVT.